This TCR beta chain was captured by sequencing in a study of T cell clonotyping in hematopoietic cell transplantation. Method: immunoSEQ multiplex PCR; TCRdb's copy keeps in-frame clones and lacks some. The sample lists 7,000 to 8,500 clones, about nine tenths occurring once. The V gene's germline CDR1 is SGHTS and CDR2 YDEGEE. V lost 4 bases to trimming and J lost 7 bases, with 12 bases between them. The CDR3 consists of 13 residues. The chain links TRBV5-8 to TRBJ2-4; TRBD1 is a possible D gene (6 bases). The sample was PBMCs, taken 100 days after allogeneic stem cell transplant. The clonotype was recovered from a young adult male patient who had an allogeneic stem cell transplant from a related donor, so the T cells may come from the graft donor. Some clones in this sample may be carry-over from other donors' samples. This CDR3 reads CASSGYRVNIQYF. In nucleotides, the CDR3 is TGTGCCAGCAGCGGCTACAGGGTCAACATTCAGTACTTC.